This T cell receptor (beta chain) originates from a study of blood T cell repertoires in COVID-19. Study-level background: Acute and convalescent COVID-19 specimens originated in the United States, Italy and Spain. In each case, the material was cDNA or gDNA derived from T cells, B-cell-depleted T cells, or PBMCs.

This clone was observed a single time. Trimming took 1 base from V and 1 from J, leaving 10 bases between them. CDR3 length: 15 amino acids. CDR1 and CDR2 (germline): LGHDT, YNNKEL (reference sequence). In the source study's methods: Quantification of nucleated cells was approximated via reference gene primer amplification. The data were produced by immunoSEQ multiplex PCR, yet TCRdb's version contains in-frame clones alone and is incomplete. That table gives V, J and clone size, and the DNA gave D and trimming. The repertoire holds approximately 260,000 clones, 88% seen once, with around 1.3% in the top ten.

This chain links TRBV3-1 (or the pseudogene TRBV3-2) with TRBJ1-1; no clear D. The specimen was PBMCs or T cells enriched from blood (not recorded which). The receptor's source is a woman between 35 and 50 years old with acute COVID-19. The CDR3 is CASSQGPGKNTEAFF. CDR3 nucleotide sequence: TGTGCCAGCAGCCAAGGTCCGGGGAAGAACACTGAAGCTTTCTTT.